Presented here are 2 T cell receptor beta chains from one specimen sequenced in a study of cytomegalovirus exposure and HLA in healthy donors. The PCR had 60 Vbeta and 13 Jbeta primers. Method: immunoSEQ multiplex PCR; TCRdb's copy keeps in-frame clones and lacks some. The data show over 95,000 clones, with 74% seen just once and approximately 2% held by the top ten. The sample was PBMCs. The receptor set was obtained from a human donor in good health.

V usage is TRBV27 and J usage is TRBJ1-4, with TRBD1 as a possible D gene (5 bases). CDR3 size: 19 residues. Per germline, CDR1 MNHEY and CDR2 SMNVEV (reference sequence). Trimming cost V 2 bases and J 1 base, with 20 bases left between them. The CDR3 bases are TGTGCCAGCAGTTTAAGGGCTAGACAGTCTTTGGTAACTAATGAAAAACTGTTTTTT. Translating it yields CASSLRARQSLVTNEKLFF.

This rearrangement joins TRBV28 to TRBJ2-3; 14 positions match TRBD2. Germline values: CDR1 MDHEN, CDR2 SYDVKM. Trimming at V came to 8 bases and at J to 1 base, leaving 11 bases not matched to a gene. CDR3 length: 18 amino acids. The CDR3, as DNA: TGTGCCAGCGGGGGACTAGCGGGAGCCCACGGAGGCACAGATACGCAGTATTTT. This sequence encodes CASGGLAGAHGGTDTQYF.